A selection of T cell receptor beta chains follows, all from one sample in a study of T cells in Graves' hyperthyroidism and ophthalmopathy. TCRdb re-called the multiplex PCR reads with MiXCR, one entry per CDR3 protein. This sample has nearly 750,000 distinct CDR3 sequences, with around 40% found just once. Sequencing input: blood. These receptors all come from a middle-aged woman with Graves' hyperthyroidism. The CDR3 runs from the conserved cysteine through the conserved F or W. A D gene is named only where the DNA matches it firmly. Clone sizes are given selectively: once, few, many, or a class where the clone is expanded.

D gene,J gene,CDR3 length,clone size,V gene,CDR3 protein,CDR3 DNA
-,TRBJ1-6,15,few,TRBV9,CASSVTGSRDSPLHF,TGTGCCAGCAGCGTCACAGGGTCTAGGGATTCACCCCTCCACTTT
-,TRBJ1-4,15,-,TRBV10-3,CAVSEAKLIREKLFF,TGTGCCGTCAGTGAGGCCAAGTTAATAAGGGAAAAGCTGTTTTTT
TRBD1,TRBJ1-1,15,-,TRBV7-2,CASSPQQGARTEAFF,TGTGCCAGCTCACCACAACAGGGGGCGCGTACTGAAGCTTTCTTT
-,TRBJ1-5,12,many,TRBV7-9,CASSSLGQPQHF,TGTGCCAGCAGCTCCTTGGGTCAGCCCCAGCATTTT
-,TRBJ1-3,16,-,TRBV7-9,CASRRGPFGGGNTVYF,-
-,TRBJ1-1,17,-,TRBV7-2,CASSSGLGRSRDTEAFF,TGTGCCAGCAGCAGCGGGCTGGGCCGATCCAGGGACACTGAAGCTTTCTTT
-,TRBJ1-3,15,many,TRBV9,CASSADSFSGNTIYF,TGTGCCAGCAGCGCCGACTCTTTCTCTGGAAACACCATATATTTT
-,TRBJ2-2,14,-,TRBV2,CASIATGNTGELFF,TGTGCCAGCATTGCGACAGGGAACACCGGGGAGCTGTTTTTT
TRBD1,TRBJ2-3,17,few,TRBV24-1,CATSEPGQGAVTDTQYF,TGTGCCACCAGTGAACCCGGACAGGGGGCAGTAACAGATACGCAGTATTTT
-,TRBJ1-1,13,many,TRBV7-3,CASSRAGGTEAFF,TGTGCCAGCAGCCGCGCCGGGGGCACTGAAGCTTTCTTT
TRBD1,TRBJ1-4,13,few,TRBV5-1,CASNLGQNEKLFF,TGCGCCAGCAACTTGGGACAGAATGAAAAACTGTTTTTT
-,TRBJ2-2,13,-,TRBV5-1,CASSWPGRGELFF,TGCGCCAGCAGCTGGCCCGGGCGAGGGGAGCTGTTTTTT
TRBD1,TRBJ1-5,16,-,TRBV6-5,CASRPPSPGGNQPQHF,TGTGCCAGCAGACCCCCTAGCCCAGGGGGTAACCAGCCCCAGCATTTT
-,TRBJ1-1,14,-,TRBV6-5,CASSPQRLYTEAFF,TGTGCCAGCAGCCCCCAGAGGCTTTACACTGAAGCTTTCTTT
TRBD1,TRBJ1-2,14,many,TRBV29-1,CSVERTTGDYGYTF,TGCAGCGTTGAGCGCACCACAGGGGACTATGGCTACACCTTC
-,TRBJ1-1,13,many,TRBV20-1,CSASGTLNTEAFF,TGCAGTGCCTCCGGGACACTGAATACTGAAGCTTTCTTT
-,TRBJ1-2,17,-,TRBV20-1,CSARALGLRRGVRGYTF,TGCAGTGCTAGAGCTTTGGGGCTCCGCCGGGGAGTGCGGGGCTACACCTTC